The 23 T cell receptor beta chains reported below all come from one sample, sequenced in a study of post-analysis software for immune sequencing data. Notes on the study in general: Patients showed TRBV5-6, TRBV5-1 and TRBV20-1 among about five TRBV segments more frequent than in controls.

Sequencing libraries made from TCR beta cDNA carried unique molecular identifiers. TCRdb itself ran the PCR reads through MiXCR, one entry per CDR3 protein. The sample holds roughly 730,000 distinct CDR3 sequences, roughly 29% seen once. No antigen has been assigned to these receptors. What was sequenced was blood. The receptors stem from a girl aged 5-17 years with multiple sclerosis.

The V gene is TRBV28, the J gene TRBJ2-1; 8 bases are shared with TRBD1. CDR1 is MDHEN, CDR2 SYDVKM, per germline. This CDR3 is built from 15 residues. V lost 3 bases and J lost 8; bases outside the gene matches: 9. Here the CDR3 DNA reads TGTGCCAGCAGTTTTCTGGACAGGGATTCCGATGAGCAGTTCTTC. It yields the protein CASSFLDRDSDEQFF.

V is TRBV5-1 and J is TRBJ2-7; D gene uncertain. The CDR3 covers 15 residues. Trimming shortened V by 0 bases and J by 0 bases, and 10 bases separated the two germline ends. Germline V gene sequence: CDR1 SGHRS, CDR2 YFSETQ. The CDR3 sequence: CASSLGPSPSYEQYF. In DNA form, the CDR3 reads TGCGCCAGCAGCTTGGGGCCTAGTCCCTCCTACGAGCAGTACTTC.

The table lists this clonotype with a few counts. The chain carries TRBV19 and TRBJ2-1, with TRBD1 as a possible D gene (6 bases). The CDR3 loop spans 15 amino acids. Germline values: CDR1 LNHDA, CDR2 SQIVND (reference sequence). Trimming cost V 6 bases and J 7 bases, with 19 bases left between them. For the CDR3, the DNA is TGTGCCAGTAGAACGGACAGCGTAGGCTGGAATGAGCAGTTCTTC. Translation gives CASRTDSVGWNEQFF.

This clonotype turned up a few times. The chain employs TRBV7-6 and TRBJ2-7; unclear D gene. V was trimmed by 5 bases and J by 0 bases, leaving 11 bases between them. Germline V CDR1 and CDR2: SGHVS, FNYEAQ. CDR3 size: 14 residues. CDR3 bases: TGTGCCAGCAGCGTGGGCGCGAGCTCCTACGAGCAGTACTTC. Its protein is CASSVGASSYEQYF.

The rearrangement links TRBV5-6 to TRBJ2-7; the D call may be TRBD1 or TRBD2 (5 bases each). Germline CDR1 reads SGHDT; CDR2 reads YYEEEE. V shed 4 bases and J shed 6 bases, with 14 bases lying between them. This CDR3 has 13 amino acids. The CDR3: CASSGRGEIEQYF. The DNA for the CDR3 is TGTGCCAGCAGCGGAAGAGGGGAAATCGAGCAGTACTTC.

This chain uses TRBV3-1 with TRBJ2-7, with 8 bases lining up with TRBD2. The CDR3 extends over 16 amino acids. Germline V gives CDR1 LGHDT, CDR2 YNNKEL (reference sequence). Trimming removed 1 base from V and 0 bases from J; junction bases left unmatched: 5. The CDR3 DNA reads as TGTGCCAGCAGCCAAGTCTTACTAGCGGCCTCCTACGAGCAGTACTTC. This translates into CASSQVLLAASYEQYF.

The V call is TRBV6-1, the J call TRBJ2-5; D possibly corresponds to TRBD1 (8 bases). The CDR3 has 16 residues. Deletions cut 7 bases from V and 4 bases from J, with 22 bases between. Germline lookup yields CDR1 MNHNS and CDR2 SASEGT. The CDR3 DNA is TGTGCCAGCACCTGGTCGTGGACAGGGAGGGGAGAGACCCAGTACTTC. It specifies CASTWSWTGRGETQYF.

The chain uses TRBV4-1 and TRBJ2-5, with 11 positions matching TRBD1. Trimming took 0 bases from V and 2 from J; bases not matched to a gene: 8. The CDR3 contains 18 residues. Looked up from germline, CDR1 is MGHRA and CDR2 is YSYEKL. The CDR3 sequence: CASSQEGQGAPGQETQYF. The CDR3, as DNA: TGCGCCAGCAGCCAAGAAGGACAGGGGGCCCCCGGACAAGAGACCCAGTACTTC.

The chain is built from TRBV7-7 and TRBJ2-1; 7 bases map to TRBD1. The trim removed 5 bases at V and 9 bases at J, leaving 7 bases unmatched. The germline CDR1 and CDR2 sequences are SSHAT and FNYEAQ (reference sequence). This CDR3 is built from 13 residues. The CDR3, as DNA: TGTGCCAGCAGCCCCACAGGGGTCGGTGAGCAGTTCTTC. This sequence encodes CASSPTGVGEQFF.

The V and J genes are TRBV9 and TRBJ2-5, with D unclear. With 4 bases removed from V and 5 bases from J, the gap between germline ends came to 15 bases. In germline, CDR1 is SGDLS, CDR2 YYNGEE. This CDR3 has 14 amino acids. Here the CDR3 DNA reads TGTGCCAGCAGCCGCACCCTGTCCGGGGAGACCCAGTACTTC. Translated: CASSRTLSGETQYF. The full variable domain, in which reference TRBV9 and TRBJ2-5 provide the parts outside the CDR3, is DSGVTQTPKHLITATGQRVTLRCSPRSGDLSVYWYQQSLDQGLQFLIQYYNGEERAKGNILERFSAQQFPDLHSELNLSSLELGDSALYFCASSRTLSGETQYFGPGTRLLVL.

V gene TRBV28 combines with J gene TRBJ1-1; D call uncertain. In germline, CDR1 is MDHEN, CDR2 SYDVKM. There are 14 residues in the CDR3. Trimming left V 7 bases short and J 1 base short, with 13 bases between. The CDR3 DNA sequence: TGTGCCAGCAACCCGACCGCCGGGAACACTGAAGCTTTCTTT. Amino acids: CASNPTAGNTEAFF.

This clonotype was detected only a few times. This rearrangement joins TRBV6-5 to TRBJ1-1; TRBD1 agrees at 7 bases. CDR3 length: 14 residues. V was pared by 4 bases and J by 8 bases, with 10 bases of the junction left unmatched. Germline lookup yields CDR1 MNHEY and CDR2 SVGAGI. The CDR3 region is CASSSPGQTQEAFF. In DNA form, the CDR3 reads TGTGCCAGCAGTTCCCCGGGACAGACCCAGGAAGCTTTCTTT.

This clonotype appeared a few times. The chain combines TRBV29-1 with TRBJ2-1; perhaps TRBD1 as D (6 bases). The CDR3 length is 13 residues. The germline CDR1 and CDR2 sequences are SQVTM and ANQGSEA. Trimming took 4 bases from V and 1 from J, leaving 8 bases between them. Written as DNA, the CDR3 is TGCAGCGTTGTGGGGGCTTCCTACAATGAGCAGTTCTTC. The encoded protein is CSVVGASYNEQFF.

The CDR3 loop reads CASTSGGAGEKLFF. CDR3 coding DNA: TGTGCCAGCACTTCAGGGGGCGCTGGAGAAAAACTGTTTTTT. The rearrangement joins TRBV7-9 to TRBJ1-4; 8 nucleotides agree with TRBD1. CDR3 length: 14 residues. Trimming cost V 7 bases and J 8 bases; bases outside gene matches: 9. CDR1 is SEHNR, CDR2 FQNEAQ, per germline (reference sequence).

This chain links TRBV27 with TRBJ2-3; TRBD1 matches at 7 bases. V shed 4 bases, J shed 4 bases, and the junction held 11 bases outside the gene matches. Germline CDR1 MNHEY, CDR2 SMNVEV (reference sequence). The length of the CDR3 is 16 residues. In DNA form, the CDR3 reads TGTGCCAGCAGTTCAGACAGGGTGAAGGCGTCAGATACGCAGTATTTT. As protein: CASSSDRVKASDTQYF.

This sequence joins TRBV20-1 and TRBJ2-1; 9 positions match TRBD2. Per the germline V gene, CDR1 is DFQATT and CDR2 is SNEGSKA (reference sequence). After removal of 3 bases from V and 8 bases from J, the junction contained 11 bases not matched to a gene. The CDR3 runs to 15 residues. The CDR3 reads CSARPPAGGNYEQFF. The CDR3 region has the DNA TGCAGTGCTAGGCCCCCCGCGGGAGGGAACTATGAGCAGTTCTTC.

This clonotype was detected only a few times. J is TRBJ1-6 and V is TRBV5-5; D is possibly TRBD1 (6 bases). The germline CDR1 and CDR2 sequences are SGHKS and YYEKEE (reference sequence). Trimming took 1 base from V and 7 from J, leaving 12 bases between them. The CDR3 consists of 15 residues. The CDR3 here is CASSLTGTENSPLHF. In DNA form, the CDR3 reads TGTGCCAGCAGCTTGACAGGGACCGAGAATTCACCCCTCCACTTT.

J is TRBJ2-3 and V is TRBV7-2, with 13 bases lining up with TRBD2. The V segment lost 4 bases and the J segment 3 bases; nucleotides outside the gene matches: 7. From germline, CDR1 is SGHTA and CDR2 FQGNSA. The CDR3 contains 17 residues. CDR3 nucleotide sequence: TGTGCCAGCAGCTCGCGGACTAGCGGGAGCATAACAGATACGCAGTATTTT. This sequence encodes CASSSRTSGSITDTQYF.

This clonotype was observed a handful of times. The chain couples TRBV7-2 to TRBJ2-1; no reliable D call. Germline V gives CDR1 SGHTA, CDR2 FQGNSA. There are 13 residues in the CDR3. The V end was cut by 5 bases, the J end by 15 bases, with 20 bases between. The CDR3 is CASSPPARGLMFF. As DNA, the CDR3 is TGTGCCAGCAGCCCCCCTGCCCGCGGTCTGATGTTCTTC.

The chain links TRBV10-3 to TRBJ1-4; possible D gene TRBD1, 6 bases. Germline V CDR1 and CDR2: ENHRY, SYGVKD. The CDR3 is 13 amino acids. Trimming removed 7 bases from V and 5 bases from J, with 11 bases in between. In nucleotides, the CDR3 is TGTGCCATCAAGGGGGGGGCGAATGAAAAACTGTTTTTT. The encoded protein is CAIKGGANEKLFF.

V is TRBV27 and J is TRBJ2-7; 8 bases agree with TRBD1. CDR3 size: 12 residues. Germline V gives CDR1 MNHEY, CDR2 SMNVEV (reference sequence). With 8 bases clipped from V and 2 bases from J, the junction kept 2 bases outside the gene matches. Here the CDR3 reads CASGRGPYEQYF. Here the CDR3 DNA reads TGTGCCAGCGGCAGGGGGCCCTACGAGCAGTACTTC.

The chain carries TRBV2 and TRBJ2-7; 9 bases match TRBD1. This CDR3 is 14 amino acids long. V dropped 2 bases and J dropped 3; count of bases not matched to a gene: 2. Germline V gene sequence: CDR1 SNHLY, CDR2 FYNNEI. DNA for the CDR3: TGTGCCAGCAGTGAAAGGACAGGGGTCTACGAGCAGTACTTC. Translating gives CASSERTGVYEQYF.

This clonotype was detected a few times. The chain uses TRBV20-1 and TRBJ2-5, with D maybe TRBD2 (6 bases). The CDR3 extends over 12 amino acids. The germline gives CDR1 DFQATT, CDR2 SNEGSKA (reference sequence). Trimming removed 4 bases from V and 3 bases from J, with 9 bases in between. CDR3 sequence: CSATRLEETQYF. CDR3 DNA: TGCAGTGCTACTCGACTAGAAGAGACCCAGTACTTC.